The 25 T cell receptor beta chains given below trace back to one sample, sequenced in a study of cytomegalovirus exposure and HLA in healthy donors. Profiled with immunoSEQ multiplex PCR; TCRdb holds only in-frame clones, not every one. The table records roughly 270,000 clones, around 89% of them present only once. Sample: PBMCs. All receptors come from a woman under 30 in good health and CMV-seronegative.

This chain uses TRBV18 with TRBJ2-7, with D perhaps TRBD1 (6 bases). In germline, CDR1 is KGHSH, CDR2 LQKENI. Between the trimmed V and J ends, which lost 3 bases and 2 bases, there was a span of 14 bases. CDR3 length equals 15 residues. CDR3: CASSPERTETYEQYF. The CDR3 DNA reads TGTGCCAGCTCACCGGAAAGGACAGAAACCTACGAGCAGTACTTC.

This clone was observed a few times. This chain joins TRBV28 and TRBJ2-7; TRBD2 matches 8 bases. The length of the CDR3 is 13 residues. J lost 2 bases, V lost 7 bases, and 4 bases had no gene match. From germline, CDR1 is MDHEN and CDR2 SYDVKM. DNA for the CDR3: TGTGCCAGCACCCGGGGACTAGCCTACGAGCAGTACTTC. Translated, it gives CASTRGLAYEQYF.

The genes are TRBV10-1 and TRBJ2-1, with 9 bases identical to TRBD2. CDR1 WNHNN and CDR2 SYGVQD come from the germline V gene (reference sequence). Trimming removed 2 bases from V and 9 bases from J; junction bases left unmatched: 17. The CDR3 contains 18 residues. The CDR3 DNA is TGCGCCAGCAGTGAGGCGCTAGCGGGAATACAGGGGTGGATTGAGCAGTTCTTC. Translation: CASSEALAGIQGWIEQFF.

The rearrangement uses TRBV10-1 and TRBJ2-1; 10 nucleotides agree with TRBD2. Trimming removed 4 bases from V and 4 bases from J; junction bases left unmatched: 4. Germline lookup yields CDR1 WNHNN and CDR2 SYGVQD (reference sequence). The CDR3 runs to 15 residues. CDR3 protein: CASSGTSGKYNEQFF. In nucleotides, the CDR3 is TGCGCCAGCAGTGGGACTAGCGGAAAATACAATGAGCAGTTCTTC.

The chain links TRBV30 to TRBJ2-7; 12 positions match TRBD2. This CDR3 contains 22 residues. V trimming: 0 bases; J trimming: 3 bases; junction bases outside the gene matches: 24. Looked up from germline, CDR1 is GTSNPN and CDR2 is SVGIG (reference sequence). CDR3 nucleotides: TGTGCCTGGAGTGTACTTCGGGATGCTAGCGGGAGGGCCTTTGACCGCCTCTACGAGCAGTACTTC. It translates to CAWSVLRDASGRAFDRLYEQYF. The full variable domain, in which reference TRBV30 and TRBJ2-7 provide the parts outside the CDR3, is SQTIHQWPATLVQPVGSPLSLECTVEGTSNPNLYWYRQAAGRGLQLLFYSVGIGQISSEVPQNLSASRPQDRQFILSSKKLLLSDSGFYLCAWSVLRDASGRAFDRLYEQYFGPGTRLTVT.

The V gene is TRBV9, the J gene TRBJ2-2, with 10 bases lining up with TRBD2. V was clipped by 4 bases and J by 0 bases; unmatched bases: 3. Germline V gives CDR1 SGDLS, CDR2 YYNGEE. This CDR3 spans 16 amino acids. The CDR3 loop reads CASSLLAGPNTGELFF. In DNA, the CDR3 is TGTGCCAGCAGCTTACTAGCGGGACCGAACACCGGGGAGCTGTTTTTT.

The V gene is TRBV5-4, the J gene TRBJ2-7, with D possibly matching TRBD2 (6 bases). V was trimmed by 0 bases and J by 0 bases, leaving 16 bases between them. CDR1 and CDR2 from the germline V gene are SGHNT and YYREEE (reference sequence). The CDR3 extends over 17 amino acids. CDR3 DNA sequence: TGTGCCAGCAGCTTGGGGATCCTAGCGCACGGCTCCTACGAGCAGTACTTC. Residues: CASSLGILAHGSYEQYF.

This clone has just a few counts. The J gene is TRBJ2-7, the V gene TRBV5-6; the D gene is possibly TRBD2 (6 bases). CDR1 SGHDT and CDR2 YYEEEE come from the germline V gene. CDR3 length: 13 amino acids. V was shortened by 0 bases and J by 9 bases, with 13 bases between the two germline ends. The CDR3 loop is CASSLAGVGRQYF. The CDR3 nucleotides are TGTGCCAGCAGCTTGGCGGGAGTCGGCCGGCAGTACTTC.

The chain employs TRBV27 and TRBJ2-1; 9 positions agree with TRBD2. The CDR3 length is 13 residues. Per the germline V gene, CDR1 is MNHEY and CDR2 is SMNVEV (reference sequence). Losses at the gene ends were 3 bases for V and 10 bases for J; bases not matched to a gene: 4. For the CDR3, the DNA is TGTGCCAGCAGTTTTCAGCGGGAGGACGAGCAGTTCTTC. Protein product: CASSFQREDEQFF.

The chain is built from TRBV6-1 and TRBJ2-5, with D maybe TRBD1 (6 bases). Gene TRBJ2-7 matches the end of the DNA better, so the J call may be wrong. Germline V lookup: CDR1 MNHNS, CDR2 SASEGT. This CDR3 is 11 amino acids long. As DNA, the CDR3 is TGTGCCAGCAGAACAGGGTACGAGCAGTACTTC. It specifies CASRTGYEQYF.

The V gene is TRBV27, the J gene TRBJ2-3; no clear D. The CDR3 sequence is 16 residues long. Germline assignment: CDR1 MNHEY and CDR2 SMNVEV (reference sequence). The V and J ends lost 0 bases and 6 bases respectively, with 16 bases between them. For the CDR3, the DNA is TGTGCCAGCAGTTTATCGAAGTTCAGGTTTTGGGATACGCAGTATTTT. This translates into CASSLSKFRFWDTQYF.

This chain uses TRBV9 with TRBJ2-1; 8 nucleotides agree with TRBD2. From germline, CDR1 is SGDLS and CDR2 YYNGEE. Trimming took 6 bases from V and 9 from J; bases not matched to a gene: 14. The CDR3 sequence is 15 residues long. CDR3 nucleotide sequence: TGTGCCAGCACCCCCTTGAGCGGGAGAGAGGGTGAGCAGTTCTTC. The encoded protein is CASTPLSGREGEQFF.

The rearrangement joins TRBV6-5 to TRBJ2-1, with 7 bases matching TRBD1. The V and J ends lost 2 bases and 5 bases, in that order; junction bases with no gene match: 6. Germline V CDR1 and CDR2: MNHEY, SVGAGI. The CDR3 covers 15 residues. CDR3 protein: CASSYAYRGDNEQFF. As DNA, the CDR3 is TGTGCCAGCAGTTACGCATACAGGGGAGACAATGAGCAGTTCTTC.

The rearrangement joins TRBV6-5 to TRBJ2-7; D might be TRBD2 (5 bases). This CDR3 comprises 12 residues. The V end was cut by 2 bases, the J end by 6 bases, with 8 bases between. Germline V gene sequence: CDR1 MNHEY, CDR2 SVGAGI. The CDR3 here is CASSYPLGEQYF. The CDR3 coding sequence is TGTGCCAGCAGTTACCCACTAGGCGAGCAGTACTTC.

This chain uses TRBV11-3 with TRBJ2-1; 15 nucleotides agree with TRBD2. The germline CDR1 and CDR2 sequences are SGHNT and YENEEA. The CDR3 consists of 19 residues. V was clipped by 0 bases and J by 5 bases; unmatched bases: 8. The CDR3 DNA is TGTGCCAGCAGCTTAGAGGGGACTAGCGGGAGGAGTAGGGACAATGAGCAGTTCTTC. Translating gives CASSLEGTSGRSRDNEQFF.

This clone was picked up one time. This chain joins TRBV18 and TRBJ2-7; TRBD1 matches 7 bases. With V trimmed by 5 bases and J by 3 bases, 10 bases remained unmatched. The CDR3 length is 15 residues. The germline CDR1 and CDR2 sequences are KGHSH and LQKENI. CDR3 amino acids: CASSSNRGGDYEQYF. CDR3 in DNA: TGTGCCAGCTCAAGTAACAGGGGTGGCGACTACGAGCAGTACTTC.

The chain employs TRBV7-2 and TRBJ1-6; TRBD1 is a possible D gene (5 bases). The germline gives CDR1 SGHTA, CDR2 FQGNSA. V was cut by 1 base and J by 5 bases, with 12 bases left in between. CDR3 size: 16 residues. The CDR3 is CASSLVSAGHNSPLHF. CDR3 DNA: TGTGCCAGCAGCTTAGTTTCGGCAGGGCATAATTCACCCCTCCACTTT. Using reference TRBV7-2 and TRBJ1-6 for the parts outside the CDR3, the full variable domain is GAGVSQSPSNKVTEKGKDVELRCDPISGHTALYWYRQSLGQGLEFLIYFQGNSAPDKSGLPSDRFSAERTGGSVSTLTIQRTQQEDSAVYLCASSLVSAGHNSPLHFGNGTRLTVT.

The rearrangement uses TRBV5-4 and TRBJ2-7; TRBD2 matches at 14 bases. In germline, CDR1 is SGHNT, CDR2 YYREEE (reference sequence). The CDR3 totals 17 residues. After removal of 0 bases from V and 5 bases from J, the junction contained 7 bases not matched to a gene. The CDR3 coding sequence is TGTGCCAGCAGCTTGGTTCATATGGGACTAGCGGGAGACGAGCAGTACTTC. This codes for CASSLVHMGLAGDEQYF.

J is TRBJ2-4 and V is TRBV6-5, with D tentatively TRBD2 (6 bases). The V gene lost 2 bases and the J gene lost 0 bases, with 11 bases spanning the gap. From germline, CDR1 is MNHEY and CDR2 SVGAGI. This CDR3 comprises 16 residues. The CDR3 DNA sequence: TGTGCCAGCAGTTACAATGGGGGGTCAGCCAAAAACATTCAGTACTTC. The encoded protein is CASSYNGGSAKNIQYF.

V is TRBV5-4 and J is TRBJ2-1; the match to TRBD1 covers 7 bases. The trim removed 4 bases at V and 8 bases at J, leaving 6 bases unmatched. This CDR3 has 13 amino acids. Germline V gene data show CDR1 as SGHNT and CDR2 as YYREEE (reference sequence). The CDR3 region is CASSERQGDEQFF. The DNA of the CDR3 is TGTGCCAGCAGCGAACGACAGGGCGATGAGCAGTTCTTC.

The chain combines TRBV6-5 with TRBJ1-2; D may be TRBD1 (5 bases). The CDR3 totals 12 residues. The V gene lost 6 bases and the J gene lost 7 bases, with 12 bases spanning the gap. Germline V gives CDR1 MNHEY, CDR2 SVGAGI. The CDR3 DNA sequence: TGTGCCAGCAGGGACACGACTTCTGGCTACACCTTC. Encoded protein: CASRDTTSGYTF.

V and J are TRBV5-1 and TRBJ2-2; TRBD2 matches at 8 bases. Per the germline V gene, CDR1 is SGHRS and CDR2 is YFSETQ. V gave up 2 bases and J gave up 4 bases; unmatched junction bases: 19. The CDR3 covers 20 residues. CDR3 loop: CASSFPSKTSGLKGTGELFF. CDR3 in DNA: TGCGCCAGCAGCTTCCCTTCTAAAACTAGCGGATTAAAGGGCACCGGGGAGCTGTTTTTT.

The chain uses TRBV29-1 and TRBJ1-3; no clear D gene. CDR1 is SQVTM, CDR2 ANQGSEA, per germline. The CDR3 sequence is 14 residues long. Trimming took 3 bases from V and 4 from J, leaving 13 bases between them. CDR3 sequence reads: CSVETPEVGNTIYF. CDR3 DNA sequence: TGCAGCGTTGAGACGCCCGAGGTGGGAAACACCATATATTTT.

The J gene is TRBJ2-3, the V gene TRBV4-3, with D possibly matching TRBD2 (6 bases). Between the trimmed V and J ends, which lost 0 bases and 0 bases, there was a span of 10 bases. CDR3 length: 16 amino acids. CDR1 LGHNA and CDR2 YSLEER come from the germline V gene. In nucleotides, the CDR3 is TGCGCCAGCAGCCAAGATGGAGGGAGCAGCACAGATACGCAGTATTTT. This codes for CASSQDGGSSTDTQYF.

The chain carries TRBV2 and TRBJ1-1, with a possible D match to TRBD1 (6 bases). Between the trimmed V and J ends, which lost 1 base and 0 bases, there was a span of 9 bases. The germline V gene encodes CDR1 SNHLY and CDR2 FYNNEI. This CDR3 contains 15 residues. The CDR3 nucleotides are TGTGCCAGCAGTGAAGACCCAGGGGTGAACACTGAAGCTTTCTTT. It codes for CASSEDPGVNTEAFF.